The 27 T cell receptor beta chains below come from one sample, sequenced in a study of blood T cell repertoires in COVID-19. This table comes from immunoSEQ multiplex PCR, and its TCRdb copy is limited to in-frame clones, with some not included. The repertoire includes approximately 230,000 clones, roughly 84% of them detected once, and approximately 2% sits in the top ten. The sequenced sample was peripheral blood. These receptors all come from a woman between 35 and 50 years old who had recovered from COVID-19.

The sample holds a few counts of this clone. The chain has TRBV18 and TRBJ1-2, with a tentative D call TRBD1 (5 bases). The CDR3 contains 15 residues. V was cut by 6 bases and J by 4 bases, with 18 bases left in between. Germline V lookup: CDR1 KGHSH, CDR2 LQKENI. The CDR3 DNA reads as TGTGCCAGCTCCCAATCGGGGGGATCGGGCTATGGCTACACCTTC. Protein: CASSQSGGSGYGYTF.

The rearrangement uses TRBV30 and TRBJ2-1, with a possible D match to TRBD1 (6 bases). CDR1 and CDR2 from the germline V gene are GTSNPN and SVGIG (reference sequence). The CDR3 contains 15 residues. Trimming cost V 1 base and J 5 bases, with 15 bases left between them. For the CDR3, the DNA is TGTGCCTGGAGTGGACACCGACAGGTAAACAATGAGCAGTTCTTC. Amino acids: CAWSGHRQVNNEQFF.

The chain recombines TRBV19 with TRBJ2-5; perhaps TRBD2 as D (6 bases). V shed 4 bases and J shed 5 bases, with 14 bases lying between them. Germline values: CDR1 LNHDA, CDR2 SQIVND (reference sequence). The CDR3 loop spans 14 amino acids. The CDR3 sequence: CASSTSRAGETQYF. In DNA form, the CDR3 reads TGTGCCAGTAGTACCTCCCGCGCGGGGGAGACCCAGTACTTC.

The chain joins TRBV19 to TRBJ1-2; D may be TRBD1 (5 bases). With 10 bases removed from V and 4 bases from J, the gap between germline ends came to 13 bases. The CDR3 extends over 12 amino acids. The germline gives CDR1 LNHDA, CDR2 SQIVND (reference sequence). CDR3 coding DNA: TGTGCCACCCAAACAGGATCCTATGGCTACACCTTC. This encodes CATQTGSYGYTF.

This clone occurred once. The DNA for the CDR3 is TGTGCCAGCAGCTTAGGACGGTCAGGTGATTCTACCTACGAGCAGTACTTC. This encodes CASSLGRSGDSTYEQYF. The gene calls are TRBV7-2 and TRBJ2-7; D is ambiguous. V dropped 1 base and J dropped 2 bases, with 18 bases sitting between them. The CDR3 totals 17 residues. CDR1 is SGHTA, CDR2 FQGNSA, per germline.

The CDR3 loop is CAWSVIRAGANQPQHF. CDR3 sequence (DNA): TGTGCCTGGAGTGTTATACGGGCAGGGGCGAATCAGCCCCAGCATTTT. V gene TRBV30 combines with J gene TRBJ1-5; D might be TRBD1 (6 bases). This CDR3 comprises 16 residues. Trimming cost V 0 bases and J 4 bases, with 16 bases left between them. Germline V gene lookup returns CDR1 GTSNPN and CDR2 SVGIG (reference sequence).

In DNA, the CDR3 is TGTGCCAGCAGTTTGACGGGACAGGGGGATAATTCACCCCTCCACTTT. Its protein product is CASSLTGQGDNSPLHF. The chain recombines TRBV27 with TRBJ1-6; 11 nucleotides match TRBD1. Germline values: CDR1 MNHEY, CDR2 SMNVEV (reference sequence). Germline trimming cut 3 bases from V and 5 bases from J; bases unmatched to any gene: 3. The CDR3 extends over 16 amino acids.

The CDR3 here is CASSSTGFATNEKLFF. CDR3 coding DNA: TGTGCCAGCAGTTCGACAGGGTTCGCAACTAATGAAAAACTGTTTTTT. J is TRBJ1-4 and V is TRBV2; 7 nucleotides match TRBD1. Germline values: CDR1 SNHLY, CDR2 FYNNEI. Trimming removed 5 bases from V and 0 bases from J; junction bases left unmatched: 6. The CDR3 has 16 residues.

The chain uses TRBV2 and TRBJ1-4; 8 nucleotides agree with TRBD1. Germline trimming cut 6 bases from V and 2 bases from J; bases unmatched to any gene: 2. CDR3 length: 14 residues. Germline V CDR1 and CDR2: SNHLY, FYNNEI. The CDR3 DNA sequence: TGTGCCAGCAGGGACAGGGTTACTAATGAAAAACTGTTTTTT. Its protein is CASRDRVTNEKLFF.

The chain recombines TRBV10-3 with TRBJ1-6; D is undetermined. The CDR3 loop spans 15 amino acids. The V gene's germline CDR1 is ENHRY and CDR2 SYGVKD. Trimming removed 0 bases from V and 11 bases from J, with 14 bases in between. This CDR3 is CAISESSPRLAPLHF. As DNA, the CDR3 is TGTGCCATCAGTGAGTCGTCCCCCAGACTAGCACCCCTCCACTTT.

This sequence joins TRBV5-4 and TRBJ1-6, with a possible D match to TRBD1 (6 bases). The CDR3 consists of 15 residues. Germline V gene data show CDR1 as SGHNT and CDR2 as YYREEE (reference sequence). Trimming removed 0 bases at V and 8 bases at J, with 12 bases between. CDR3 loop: CASSLARTADSPLHF. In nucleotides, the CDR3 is TGTGCCAGCAGCTTGGCCCGGACAGCAGATTCACCCCTCCACTTT.

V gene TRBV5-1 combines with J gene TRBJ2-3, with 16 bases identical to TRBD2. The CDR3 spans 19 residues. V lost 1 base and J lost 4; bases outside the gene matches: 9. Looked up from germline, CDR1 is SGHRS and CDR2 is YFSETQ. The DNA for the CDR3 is TGCGCCAGCAGCTTGATCCCGGGACTAGCGGGGGGGCCAGCAGATACGCAGTATTTT. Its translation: CASSLIPGLAGGPADTQYF.

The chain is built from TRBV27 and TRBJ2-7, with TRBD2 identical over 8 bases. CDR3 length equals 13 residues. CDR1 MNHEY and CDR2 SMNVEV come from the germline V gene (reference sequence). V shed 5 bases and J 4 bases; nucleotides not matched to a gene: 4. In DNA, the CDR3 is TGTGCCAGCAGTCTGGTAGCGGGATACGAGCAGTACTTC. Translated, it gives CASSLVAGYEQYF.

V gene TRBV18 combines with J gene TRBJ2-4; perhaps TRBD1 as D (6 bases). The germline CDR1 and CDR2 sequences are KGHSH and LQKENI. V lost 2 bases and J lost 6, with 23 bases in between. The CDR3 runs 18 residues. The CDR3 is CASSPRGSGPQTGNIQYF. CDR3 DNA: TGTGCCAGCTCACCAAGGGGGTCCGGGCCCCAGACCGGAAACATTCAGTACTTC.

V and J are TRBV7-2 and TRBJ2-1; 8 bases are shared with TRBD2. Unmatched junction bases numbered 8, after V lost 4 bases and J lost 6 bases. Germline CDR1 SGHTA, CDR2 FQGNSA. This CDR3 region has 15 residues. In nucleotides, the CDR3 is TGTGCCAGCAGCTCGACGCGCGGGAGGTTCAATGAGCAGTTCTTC. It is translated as CASSSTRGRFNEQFF.

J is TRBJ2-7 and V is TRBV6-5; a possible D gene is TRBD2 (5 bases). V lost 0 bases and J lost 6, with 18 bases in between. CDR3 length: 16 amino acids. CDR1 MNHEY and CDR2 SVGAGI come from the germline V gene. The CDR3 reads CASSYSRVFSRGEQYF. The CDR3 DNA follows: TGTGCCAGCAGTTACTCGAGGGTATTCTCCCGTGGCGAGCAGTACTTC.

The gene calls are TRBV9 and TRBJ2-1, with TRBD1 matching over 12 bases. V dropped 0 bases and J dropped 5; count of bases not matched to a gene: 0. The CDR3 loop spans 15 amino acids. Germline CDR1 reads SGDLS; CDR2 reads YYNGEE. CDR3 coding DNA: TGTGCCAGCAGCGTAGGGGACAGGGGGCACAATGAGCAGTTCTTC. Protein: CASSVGDRGHNEQFF.

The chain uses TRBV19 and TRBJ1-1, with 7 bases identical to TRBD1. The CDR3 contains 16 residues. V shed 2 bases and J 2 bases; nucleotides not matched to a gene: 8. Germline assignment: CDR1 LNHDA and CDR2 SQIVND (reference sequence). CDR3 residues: CASSISAGQANTEAFF. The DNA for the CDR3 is TGTGCCAGTAGTATATCTGCCGGACAGGCTAACACTGAAGCTTTCTTT.

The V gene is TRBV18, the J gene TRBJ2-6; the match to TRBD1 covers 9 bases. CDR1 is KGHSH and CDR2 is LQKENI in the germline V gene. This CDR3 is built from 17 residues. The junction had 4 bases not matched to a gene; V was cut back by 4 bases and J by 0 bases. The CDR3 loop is CASSLDRGVSGANVLTF. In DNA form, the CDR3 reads TGTGCCAGCTCACTGGACAGGGGAGTCTCTGGGGCCAACGTCCTGACTTTC.

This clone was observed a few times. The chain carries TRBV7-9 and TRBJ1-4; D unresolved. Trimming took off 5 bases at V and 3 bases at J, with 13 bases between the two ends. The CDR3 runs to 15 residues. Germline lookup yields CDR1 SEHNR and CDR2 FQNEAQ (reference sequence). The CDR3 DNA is TGTGCCAGCAGCATTGCAGGAGGGTCTAATGAAAAACTGTTTTTT. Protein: CASSIAGGSNEKLFF.

CDR3 in DNA: TGTGCCAGCAGCCAAGATCTATCTAGCGCAAGCACAGATACGCAGTATTTT. It is translated as CASSQDLSSASTDTQYF. The genes are TRBV3-1 (or the pseudogene TRBV3-2) and TRBJ2-3; tentatively, D is TRBD2 (6 bases). Trimming took off 0 bases at V and 0 bases at J, with 13 bases between the two ends. The CDR3 length is 17 residues. Per germline, CDR1 LGHDT and CDR2 YNNKEL (reference sequence).

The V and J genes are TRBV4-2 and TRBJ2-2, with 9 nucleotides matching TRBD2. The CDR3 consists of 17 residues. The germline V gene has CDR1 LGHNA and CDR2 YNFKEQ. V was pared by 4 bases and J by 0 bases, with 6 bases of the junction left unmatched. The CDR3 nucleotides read TGTGCCAGCAGCCCCGGGACTAGCCCGACGAACACCGGGGAGCTGTTTTTT. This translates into CASSPGTSPTNTGELFF.

The CDR3 here is CASSLTSGEEQYF. The CDR3 nucleotides read TGTGCCAGCAGTCTAACCTCAGGGGAGGAGCAGTACTTC. This chain links TRBV27 with TRBJ2-7; TRBD1 is a possible D gene (6 bases). The length of the CDR3 is 13 residues. The V end lost 5 bases, the J end lost 7 bases, and 15 bases lay between the germline ends. Germline assignment: CDR1 MNHEY and CDR2 SMNVEV (reference sequence).

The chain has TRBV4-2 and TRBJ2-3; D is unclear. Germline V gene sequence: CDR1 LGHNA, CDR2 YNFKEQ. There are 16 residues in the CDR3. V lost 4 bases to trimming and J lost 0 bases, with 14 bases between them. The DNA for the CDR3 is TGTGCCAGCAGCCTTGATGGCTCTTCCAGCACAGATACGCAGTATTTT. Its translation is CASSLDGSSSTDTQYF.

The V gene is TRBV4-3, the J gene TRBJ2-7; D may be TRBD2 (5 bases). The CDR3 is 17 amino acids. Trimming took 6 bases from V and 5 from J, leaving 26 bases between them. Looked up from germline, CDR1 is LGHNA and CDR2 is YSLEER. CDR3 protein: CASSRLSTIGSLNEQYF. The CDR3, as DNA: TGCGCCAGCAGTCGACTGTCGACTATCGGTTCCCTAAACGAGCAGTACTTC.

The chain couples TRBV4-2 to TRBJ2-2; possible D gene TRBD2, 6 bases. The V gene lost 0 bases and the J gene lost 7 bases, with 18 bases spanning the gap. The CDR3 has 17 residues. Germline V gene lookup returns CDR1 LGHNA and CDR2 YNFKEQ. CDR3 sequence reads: CASSQESRGIGLGELFF. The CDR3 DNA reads TGTGCCAGCAGCCAAGAAAGTCGCGGGATTGGTCTCGGGGAGCTGTTTTTT.

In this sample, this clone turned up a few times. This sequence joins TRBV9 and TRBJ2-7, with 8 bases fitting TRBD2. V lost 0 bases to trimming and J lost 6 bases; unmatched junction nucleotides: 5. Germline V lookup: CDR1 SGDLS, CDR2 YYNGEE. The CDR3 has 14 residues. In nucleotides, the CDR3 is TGTGCCAGCAGCGTAGACAGCGGGAGTGGCGAGCAGTACTTC. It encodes CASSVDSGSGEQYF.